This T cell receptor (beta chain) comes out of a study of CD8 T cells in Susac syndrome. V lost 4 bases and J lost 2, with 11 bases in between. CDR1 and CDR2 (germline): SGHRS, YFSETQ. This CDR3 is 14 amino acids long. Study results and limitations: The authors acknowledged that the study's TCR sequencing and HLA analysis involved relatively few individuals.

As regards this clonotype: Its antigen is unidentified.

Sequencing targeted TCR beta in T cells from blood (CD8+ and CD4+). The control participants were healthy donors, and these controls were matched with respect to both age and sex. Negative isolation was applied to CD8+ and CD4+ T cells, and FACS enrichment was applied to TEMRA cells. Roughly 0.45 to 1 ug RNA was reverse transcribed with random hexamers. TCRdb analysed the immunoSEQ multiplex PCR reads with MiXCR anew, one entry per CDR3 protein. The sample records 100,000 to 150,000 distinct CDR3 sequences, around 94% being singletons. The source of this sequence is a human donor in good health. The V call is TRBV5-1, the J call TRBJ2-3; D uncertain. Sequencing was performed on CD4+ T cells from PBMCs. The CDR3 sequence is CASSAGLITDTQYF. DNA for the CDR3: TGCGCCAGCAGCGCAGGCTTGATCACAGATACGCAGTATTTT.